Here is one TCR beta chain with its context. Amplification used 60 Vbeta primers and 13 Jbeta primers. Some clones are missing from TCRdb's copy, which holds only in-frame ones; the method was immunoSEQ multiplex PCR. The repertoire holds about 180,000 clones, with 76% as singletons. The entry originates in a study of cytomegalovirus exposure and HLA in healthy donors. The V gene lost 11 bases and the J gene lost 0 bases, with 17 bases spanning the gap. The CDR3 spans 15 residues. Per germline, CDR1 SNHLY and CDR2 FYNNEI. This receptor was taken from a man aged 18 to 29 in good health and CMV-seronegative. Sequencing was carried out using PBMCs. The V gene is TRBV2, the J gene TRBJ2-1; maybe TRBD2 (6 bases). The DNA for the CDR3 is TGTGCCTTTGGGGGGAGTGCGAGCTCCTACAATGAGCAGTTCTTC. This codes for CAFGGSASSYNEQFF.